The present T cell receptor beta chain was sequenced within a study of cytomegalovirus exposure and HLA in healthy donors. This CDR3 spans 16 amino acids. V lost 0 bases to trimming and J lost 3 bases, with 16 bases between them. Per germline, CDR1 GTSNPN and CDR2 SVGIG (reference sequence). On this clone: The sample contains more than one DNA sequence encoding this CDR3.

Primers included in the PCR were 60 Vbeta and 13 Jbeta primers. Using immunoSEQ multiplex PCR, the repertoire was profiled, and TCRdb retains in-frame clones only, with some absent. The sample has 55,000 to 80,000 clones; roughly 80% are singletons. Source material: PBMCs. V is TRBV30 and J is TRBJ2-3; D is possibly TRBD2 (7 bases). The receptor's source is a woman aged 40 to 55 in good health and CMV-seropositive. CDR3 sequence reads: CAWSVEGGGRTDTQYF. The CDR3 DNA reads TGTGCCTGGAGTGTGGAGGGAGGGGGGCGGACAGATACGCAGTATTTT.